A selection of T cell receptor beta chains follows, all from one sample in a study of cytomegalovirus exposure and HLA in healthy donors. Some clones are missing from TCRdb's copy, which holds only in-frame ones; the method was immunoSEQ multiplex PCR. This sample has approximately 160,000 clones, with around 68% found just once. The sample was PBMCs. The receptors were sampled from a man between 50 and 59 years old in good health and CMV-seronegative. Each CDR3 is given with its conserved first and last residue. D genes are given only for firm matches. Expanded clones are given a class, and other clones once, few, many or no size at all.

v_call	clone_size	j_call	d_call	cdr3_nt	cdr3_aa
TRBV5-5	.	TRBJ1-2	TRBD1	TGTGCCAGCAGCTTGGAGTTACAGGGGGCCATATATGGCTACACCTTC	CASSLELQGAIYGYTF
TRBV6-1	.	TRBJ2-7	TRBD1	TGTGCCAGCAGTGAAACGGGACAGATACCCTACGAGCAGTACTTC	CASSETGQIPYEQYF
TRBV7-6	.	TRBJ2-4	TRBD2	TGTGCCAGCAGCCCCCTCCATAGCGGGGCCAAAAACATTCAGTACTTC	CASSPLHSGAKNIQYF
TRBV19	few	TRBJ1-6	TRBD1	TGTGCCAGTAGTATAACCGGGACAGGGTCAATACCACCCCTCCACTTT	CASSITGTGSIPPLHF
TRBV7-9	.	TRBJ1-6	TRBD1	TGTGCCAGCAGCTTTACAGGGGATTCACCCCTCCACTTT	CASSFTGDSPLHF
TRBV6-5	few	TRBJ2-5	TRBD2	TGTGCCAGCAGTTACCTAGGACTAGCGGAAGAGACCCAGTACTTC	CASSYLGLAEETQYF
TRBV4-1	.	TRBJ2-1	TRBD2	TGCGCCAGCAGCCAAGATACTAGCGGGGGATACAATGAGCAGTTCTTC	CASSQDTSGGYNEQFF
TRBV4-1	few	TRBJ2-3	TRBD2	TGCGCCAGCAGGCAACAGGGCGGGGGGCCGAACACAGATACGCAGTATTTT	CASRQQGGGPNTDTQYF
TRBV5-1	few	TRBJ2-7	TRBD1	TGCGCCAGCAGCTCGGGGACAGGGGGCAATTACGAGCAGTACTTC	CASSSGTGGNYEQYF
TRBV5-4	.	TRBJ1-5	TRBD1	TGTGCCAGCAGCTTAGACAGGGGGCAGGGGCCCCAGCATTTT	CASSLDRGQGPQHF
TRBV14	.	TRBJ2-2	TRBD2	TGTGCCAGCAGCCGAAAGACTAGCAGAGGGACCGGGGAGCTGTTTTTT	CASSRKTSRGTGELFF
TRBV14	few	TRBJ1-6	TRBD1	TGTGCCAGCAGCCATATGGGACAGAGCTCACCCCTCCACTTT	CASSHMGQSSPLHF
TRBV5-6	.	TRBJ1-2	TRBD1	TGTGCCAGCAGCCCCCACCGGGACAGACCCTATGGCTACACCTTC	CASSPHRDRPYGYTF
TRBV5-8	.	TRBJ2-1	.	TGTGCCAGCAGCTTGGAGGAGGGCGGAAGAAACTACAATGAGCAGTTCTTC	CASSLEEGGRNYNEQFF
TRBV7-8	.	TRBJ1-4	.	TGTGCCAGCAGCCCTGACTGGTTTGCTAATGAAAAACTGTTTTTT	CASSPDWFANEKLFF
TRBV7-2	.	TRBJ1-6	.	TGTGCCAGCAGCGCACGTCGAGGGAGGGATAATTCACCCCTCCACTTT	CASSARRGRDNSPLHF
TRBV19	.	TRBJ1-4	.	TGTGCCAGTAGCTTACAGGGACCCCCGCAAACTAATGAAAAACTGTTTTTT	CASSLQGPPQTNEKLFF
TRBV5-1	.	TRBJ1-4	TRBD1	TGCGCCAGCAGCCTGCCGGGACAGGACGAAAAACTGTTTTTT	CASSLPGQDEKLFF
TRBV7-9	.	TRBJ1-5	.	TGTGCCAGCACCCGGGGGGGGGAGAATCAGCCCCAGCATTTT	CASTRGGENQPQHF
TRBV25-1	.	TRBJ1-3	.	TGTGCCAGCAGTCCTCGGGGGGGCTCTGGAAACACCATATATTTT	CASSPRGGSGNTIYF